One and the same sample provided the 14 T cell receptor beta chains below, sequenced in a study of graft-versus-host responses after intestinal transplantation. Clones were read by immunoSEQ multiplex PCR, and TCRdb kept only the in-frame ones, dropping some. The data hold roughly 100,000 clones, with roughly nine tenths observed a single time. No antigen has been identified for these receptors. The sample was unstimulated CD4+ T cells sorted from spleen or lymph node cells, taken before intestinal transplant. The receptors shown here come from a human donor who received an intestinal transplant.

The rearrangement joins TRBV7-2 to TRBJ2-1; the D is unclear. This CDR3 comprises 13 residues. Germline V gene lookup returns CDR1 SGHTA and CDR2 FQGNSA. The V and J ends lost 2 bases and 5 bases respectively, with 7 bases between them. CDR3 sequence: CASSLTRDNEQFF. The CDR3 coding sequence is TGTGCCAGCAGCTTAACCCGGGACAATGAGCAGTTCTTC.

To note about this clone: At one of its ends the junction is not consistent with the germline gene, which may arise from a read error. Other nucleotide sequences in the sample specify the same CDR3. The chain uses TRBV6-5 and TRBJ1-6, with 9 bases matching TRBD1. This CDR3 contains 15 residues. Germline V gene sequence: CDR1 MNHEY, CDR2 SVGAGI. The CDR3 loop reads CASSYIGQGRSPLHF. The CDR3 coding sequence is TGCGCCAGCAGTTACATTGGACAGGGGAGATCACCCCTCCACTTT.

This chain connects TRBV5-4 to TRBJ2-7, with 7 nucleotides matching TRBD1. Trimming took 4 bases from V and 3 from J; bases not matched to a gene: 7. CDR3 length: 14 residues. The germline V gene has CDR1 SGHNT and CDR2 YYREEE (reference sequence). The CDR3 reads CASSLRGQSYEQYF. In DNA, the CDR3 is TGTGCCAGCAGCCTGAGGGGACAGAGCTACGAGCAGTACTTC. The whole variable domain, remainder taken from reference TRBV5-4 and TRBJ2-7, is ETGVTQSPTHLIKTRGQQVTLRCSSQSGHNTVSWYQQALGQGPQFIFQYYREEENGRGNFPPRFSGLQFPNYSSELNVNALELDDSALYLCASSLRGQSYEQYFGPGTRLTVT.

The chain combines TRBV2 with TRBJ2-2, with 8 positions matching TRBD1. The V gene's germline CDR1 is SNHLY and CDR2 FYNNEI. V was clipped by 7 bases and J by 4 bases; unmatched bases: 11. This CDR3 region has 16 residues. The DNA for the CDR3 is TGTGCCAGCACGGACAGGGTTGAATATGTCACCGGGGAGCTGTTTTTT. This gives the protein CASTDRVEYVTGELFF.

This CDR3 reads CASSYRGNNSPLHF. Here the CDR3 DNA reads TGTGCCAGCAGTTACCGTGGGAACAATTCACCCCTCCACTTT. This chain joins TRBV6-5 and TRBJ1-6; D is unresolved. This CDR3 has 14 amino acids. V lost 2 bases and J lost 7, with 9 bases in between. CDR1 and CDR2 (germline): MNHEY, SVGAGI.

V gene TRBV29-1 combines with J gene TRBJ2-1; D is unclear. V was clipped by 0 bases and J by 0 bases, with 12 bases between them. This CDR3 is built from 16 residues. CDR1 SQVTM and CDR2 ANQGSEA come from the germline V gene. CDR3 DNA sequence: TGCAGCGTTGAAGATTTCCTCGACGGCTCCTACAATGAGCAGTTCTTC. Residues: CSVEDFLDGSYNEQFF.

The CDR3 DNA reads as TGTGCCAGCAGCCGGGGGGGGGCCACCGGGGAGCTGTTTTTT. It yields the protein CASSRGGATGELFF. The chain joins TRBV11-2 to TRBJ2-2; 8 nucleotides agree with TRBD2. Germline CDR1 and CDR2: SGHAT and FQNNGV. Losses at the gene ends were 5 bases for V and 4 bases for J; bases not matched to a gene: 3. This CDR3 has 14 amino acids.

V is TRBV30 and J is TRBJ1-4; the D gene is possibly TRBD1 (6 bases). This CDR3 is 14 amino acids long. V lost 1 base and J 8 bases, leaving 14 bases between the germline ends. In germline, CDR1 is GTSNPN, CDR2 SVGIG (reference sequence). Written as DNA, the CDR3 is TGTGCCTGGAGTGGCGACAGGCGTTTCGAAAAACTGTTTTTT. This codes for CAWSGDRRFEKLFF.

The genes are TRBV29-1 and TRBJ2-1, with TRBD2 identical over 11 bases. Germline assignment: CDR1 SQVTM and CDR2 ANQGSEA. The CDR3 is 17 amino acids. Trimming took 3 bases from V and 1 from J; bases not matched to a gene: 8. CDR3 DNA sequence: TGCAGCGTTGATAGGGCTAGCGGGGGGCGGTCCTACAATGAGCAGTTCTTC. It translates to CSVDRASGGRSYNEQFF.

The rearrangement joins TRBV10-1 to TRBJ2-1; TRBD2 matches 9 bases. V dropped 0 bases and J dropped 7; count of bases not matched to a gene: 7. CDR3 size: 16 residues. CDR1 WNHNN and CDR2 SYGVQD come from the germline V gene (reference sequence). In nucleotides, the CDR3 is TGCGCCAGCAGTGAGTCTGGCGGGGGGGCCAGGAATGAGCAGTTCTTC. This sequence encodes CASSESGGGARNEQFF.

This sequence joins TRBV5-1 and TRBJ1-1, with a possible D match to TRBD1 (5 bases). The CDR3 loop spans 15 amino acids. CDR1 and CDR2 (germline): SGHRS, YFSETQ. Trimming removed 4 bases from V and 0 bases from J, with 13 bases in between. Written as DNA, the CDR3 is TGCGCCAGCAGCCCGGCGGGGGGAGTGAACACTGAAGCTTTCTTT. This gives the protein CASSPAGGVNTEAFF. The full variable domain, its missing parts supplied by reference TRBV5-1 and TRBJ1-1, is KAGVTQTPRYLIKTRGQQVTLSCSPISGHRSVSWYQQTPGQGLQFLFEYFSETQRNKGNFPGRFSGRQFSNSRSEMNVSTLELGDSALYLCASSPAGGVNTEAFFGQGTRLTVV.

This clone was counted once. This chain links TRBV5-4 with TRBJ2-1; 11 bases are shared with TRBD2. CDR3 length: 14 amino acids. Unmatched junction bases numbered 5, after V lost 2 bases and J lost 10 bases. Looked up from germline, CDR1 is SGHNT and CDR2 is YYREEE (reference sequence). The CDR3 DNA reads as TGTGCCAGCAGCTTACTAGCGGGAGAAGGAGAGCAGTTCTTC. Protein product: CASSLLAGEGEQFF.

The chain couples TRBV18 to TRBJ1-5; 7 positions match TRBD1. Per the germline V gene, CDR1 is KGHSH and CDR2 is LQKENI. The ends lost 8 bases at V and 5 bases at J; junction bases unmatched: 6. CDR3 length: 13 residues. CDR3 in amino acids: CASKGQTHQPQHF. The CDR3 bases are TGTGCCAGCAAGGGACAGACCCATCAGCCCCAGCATTTT.

This sequence joins TRBV7-3 and TRBJ2-3; TRBD1 matches 7 bases. This CDR3 comprises 14 residues. Germline V lookup: CDR1 SGHTA, CDR2 FQGTGA. Trimming took 1 base from V and 4 from J; bases not matched to a gene: 2. The CDR3 nucleotides are TGTGCCAGCAGCTTAAATGGGACAGCAGATACGCAGTATTTT. Amino acids: CASSLNGTADTQYF.